Reported below is one T cell receptor beta chain. The specificity of this receptor is unknown. No much larger clone is present one base from it, and per-base qualities are unavailable. This entry is derived from a study of blood T cell repertoires in COVID-19 (dated by TCRdb to 2018 to 2020). Looking at the study overall: The collaborator samples originated in the United States, Italy and Spain and spanned the acute and convalescent phases of COVID-19. The prospective study material was composed of cDNA or gDNA derived from T cells, B-cell-depleted T cells, or PBMCs. Subjects who had been exposed to COVID-19, were actively infected with it, or had recovered from it provided the deeply sampled blood TCRbeta repertoires that made up the dataset. The repertoires were released in a freely available public database meant as a resource for research on the immune response to SARS-CoV-2. Samples were obtained from the ongoing ImmuneRACE study (first 160 participants) and from 1,000 to 1,500 subjects provided by 6 global collaborators. The sample metadata nearly always contained a de-identified subject ID, COVID-19 status, age in years and sex. Where available, HLA class I and class II types were obtained from metadata supplied by the sample provider rather than from assay-based typing.

Another Seattle source contributed samples from volunteer blood donors who had recovered from COVID-19. Each collaborating institution followed its own protocols to collect whole blood in K2EDTA tubes. For TCRbeta analysis, collaborators shipped samples in one of three forms: frozen whole blood, isolated PBMCs, or DNA extracted from either of those sample types. Broad study findings and their caveats: Clinical and demographic metadata were provided uncurated, with the amount varying by source and participant.

CDR1 GTSNPN and CDR2 SVGIG were looked up in the germline V gene (reference sequence). CDR3 length: 15 amino acids, cysteine to phenylalanine. Of all the DNA, just the CDR3 is kept, 45 bases in frame from base 1. Clipping removes 4 bases from V and 5 bases from J, with 5 as the unmatched junction base count. The immunoSEQ Assay, a bias-controlled multiplex PCR, was used to amplify TCRbeta CDR3 regions from genomic DNA. In the paper's pipeline: Nucleated cell counts per sample were estimated from amplification of reference gene primers within the assay. Sequence reads were collapsed and filtered to measure the absolute abundance of every unique TCRbeta CDR3 rearrangement. For each sample, productive Simpson clonality was calculated by taking the square root of Simpson's diversity index across productive rearrangements. TCRdb retrieved this table from immuneACCESS and kept in-frame rearrangements only. Not all clones are present; in checked studies, unresolved V genes account for under half, and no reason is known for the remainder. Clone size and the V and J calls come from that table; the DNA yielded D and trimming. Counted in this sample were under 250,000 clones; 84% of them appeared once. The top ten constitute more than 1.5% of the sample.

This clonotype originated in a woman aged 40 to 49 who had recovered from COVID-19. The chain couples TRBV30 to TRBJ2-2, with TRBD1 identical over 12 junction bases. Material for sequencing was peripheral blood. CDR3 sequence: CAWNSGQGATGELFF. At the DNA level, the sequence is TGTGCCTGGAACTCGGGACAGGGGGCAACCGGGGAGCTGTTTTTT.